The 15 T cell receptor beta chains in this list originate from one sample, sequenced in a study of blood T cell repertoires in COVID-19 (TCRdb year 2020). Preparation of the library involved the immunoSEQ multiplex PCR assay. TCRdb obtained this table from immuneACCESS and retained in-frame rearrangements with V and J assigned. These tables miss some clones; where compared with another copy, unresolved V genes account for less than half of the shortfall, and the remainder is unexplained. The sample contains around 150,000 clones, roughly 90% of them found a single time. The ten largest make up approximately 5% of the sample. The specimen sequenced was peripheral blood. The receptors originated from a man aged 30-40 years with COVID-19, enrolled during active disease.

V and J are TRBV3-1 (or the pseudogene TRBV3-2) and TRBJ2-2; D not resolved. The V end lost 4 bases, the J end lost 5 bases, and 20 bases lay between the germline ends. CDR1 is LGHDT, CDR2 YNNKEL, per germline (reference sequence). The CDR3 is 17 amino acids. Here the CDR3 DNA reads TGTGCCAGCAGCCCTGGTAAAGTGCGGAGTGCGACCGGGGAGCTGTTTTTT. Translated, it gives CASSPGKVRSATGELFF.

The V gene is TRBV7-2, the J gene TRBJ2-7, with 7 nucleotides matching TRBD1. V shed 3 bases and J 2 bases; nucleotides not matched to a gene: 1. There are 13 residues in the CDR3. The germline V gene has CDR1 SGHTA and CDR2 FQGNSA. The CDR3 bases are TGTGCCAGCAGCTTTGGACAGGCCTACGAGCAGTACTTC. As protein: CASSFGQAYEQYF.

This rearrangement joins TRBV7-9 to TRBJ2-1; D gene ambiguous. From germline, CDR1 is SEHNR and CDR2 FQNEAQ (reference sequence). CDR3 length equals 14 residues. The V gene lost 6 bases and the J gene lost 5 bases, with 14 bases spanning the gap. The CDR3 loop is CASSSREPNNEQFF. The DNA for the CDR3 is TGTGCCAGCAGTTCCCGTGAGCCGAACAATGAGCAGTTCTTC.

This clone turned up a few times. The chain combines TRBV3-1 (or the pseudogene TRBV3-2) with TRBJ2-7; perhaps TRBD2 as D (6 bases). Germline lookup yields CDR1 LGHDT and CDR2 YNNKEL (reference sequence). The CDR3 totals 15 residues. The V end lost 4 bases, the J end lost 3 bases, and 16 bases lay between the germline ends. CDR3 sequence (DNA): TGTGCCAGCAGCCCTCCTCGGCCGGGGGACTACGAGCAGTACTTC. This codes for CASSPPRPGDYEQYF.

The V call is TRBV9, the J call TRBJ2-3, with TRBD2 as a possible D gene (5 bases). The CDR3 sequence is 15 residues long. Germline CDR1 SGDLS, CDR2 YYNGEE. The V end was cut by 2 bases, the J end by 0 bases, with 10 bases between. The CDR3 region has the DNA TGTGCCAGCAGCGTCGGACTTCCGAGCACAGATACGCAGTATTTT. Translation gives CASSVGLPSTDTQYF.

V is TRBV11-2 and J is TRBJ1-6, with unresolved D. Germline CDR1 is SGHAT and CDR2 is FQNNGV. This CDR3 spans 18 amino acids. V shed 4 bases and J shed 0 bases, with 16 bases lying between them. The DNA for the CDR3 is TGTGCCAGCAGCTCCCAAAAAGCCCTTAGCTCCTATAATTCACCCCTCCACTTT. Its translation is CASSSQKALSSYNSPLHF.

This clone was seen a few times. This rearrangement joins TRBV7-8 to TRBJ1-1; D unclear. The CDR3 length is 15 residues. CDR1 is SGHVS, CDR2 FQNEAQ, per germline. The V end lost 2 bases, the J end lost 2 bases, and 12 bases lay between the germline ends. CDR3 protein: CASSLNPGFNTEAFF. The CDR3 nucleotides are TGTGCCAGCAGCTTAAACCCGGGGTTTAACACTGAAGCTTTCTTT.

The chain is built from TRBV9 and TRBJ2-7; 7 bases are shared with TRBD2. The ends lost 3 bases at V and 6 bases at J; junction bases unmatched: 15. Germline CDR1 SGDLS, CDR2 YYNGEE. This CDR3 comprises 16 residues. CDR3 bases: TGTGCCAGCAGCGATAAGACTAGCCCGACTCCTTTCGAGCAGTACTTC. As protein: CASSDKTSPTPFEQYF. The entire variable domain, with the rest obtained from reference TRBV9 and TRBJ2-7, is as follows: DSGVTQTPKHLITATGQRVTLRCSPRSGDLSVYWYQQSLDQGLQFLIQYYNGEERAKGNILERFSAQQFPDLHSELNLSSLELGDSALYFCASSDKTSPTPFEQYFGPGTRLTVT.

This clone was observed a single time. The J gene is TRBJ1-1, the V gene TRBV6-1; D unresolved. The CDR3 runs 14 residues. Germline loops: CDR1 MNHNS, CDR2 SASEGT. Trimming removed 2 bases from V and 1 base from J, with 8 bases in between. The CDR3 protein is CASSEPSGNTEAFF. For the CDR3, the DNA is TGTGCCAGCAGTGAACCATCAGGGAACACTGAAGCTTTCTTT.

J is TRBJ1-2 and V is TRBV12-3 or TRBV12-4, with 7 bases matching TRBD1. CDR3 size: 13 residues. Trimming removed 5 bases from V and 8 bases from J; junction bases left unmatched: 8. The CDR3 sequence: CASSLERGRGYTF. The CDR3 DNA reads TGTGCCAGCAGTCTAGAAAGGGGGCGGGGCTACACCTTC.

The V gene is TRBV6-5, the J gene TRBJ1-4, with TRBD1 as a possible D gene (5 bases). This CDR3 has 16 amino acids. V was pared by 2 bases and J by 7 bases, with 17 bases between. Germline lookup yields CDR1 MNHEY and CDR2 SVGAGI. The CDR3 DNA sequence: TGTGCCAGCAGTTACAGCCCGTCAGGGCATACTGAAAAACTGTTTTTT. Residues: CASSYSPSGHTEKLFF.

Only one count was recorded for this clone. The rearrangement joins TRBV27 to TRBJ2-7; 8 bases are a match to TRBD1. The CDR3 has 13 residues. Looked up from germline, CDR1 is MNHEY and CDR2 is SMNVEV (reference sequence). Trimming removed 5 bases from V and 5 bases from J; junction bases left unmatched: 5. CDR3: CASSILTGDEQYF. DNA of the CDR3: TGTGCCAGCAGTATCTTGACAGGGGACGAGCAGTACTTC.

The V call is TRBV19, the J call TRBJ2-7, with TRBD2 matching over 7 bases. CDR1 and CDR2 from the germline V gene are LNHDA and SQIVND (reference sequence). The CDR3 contains 14 residues. With V trimmed by 3 bases and J by 3 bases, 5 bases remained unmatched. This chain's CDR3 is CASSIYRDYYEQYF. The CDR3 region has the DNA TGTGCCAGTAGTATCTACCGGGACTACTACGAGCAGTACTTC.

The chain has TRBV28 and TRBJ2-1; no firm D call. The germline V gene encodes CDR1 MDHEN and CDR2 SYDVKM. This CDR3 is built from 14 residues. Deletions cut 6 bases from V and 3 bases from J, with 12 bases between. The CDR3 here is CASSYGDRYNEQFF. CDR3 coding DNA: TGTGCCAGCAGCTATGGAGACCGCTACAATGAGCAGTTCTTC.

The chain is built from TRBV19 and TRBJ2-7; D may be TRBD2 (5 bases). The germline CDR1 and CDR2 sequences are LNHDA and SQIVND (reference sequence). The germline V and J ends were trimmed by 4 bases and 0 bases, with 7 bases remaining between them. The CDR3 sequence is 13 residues long. CDR3 bases: TGTGCCAGTAGTAGGGAGCTCTCCTACGAGCAGTACTTC. As protein: CASSRELSYEQYF.